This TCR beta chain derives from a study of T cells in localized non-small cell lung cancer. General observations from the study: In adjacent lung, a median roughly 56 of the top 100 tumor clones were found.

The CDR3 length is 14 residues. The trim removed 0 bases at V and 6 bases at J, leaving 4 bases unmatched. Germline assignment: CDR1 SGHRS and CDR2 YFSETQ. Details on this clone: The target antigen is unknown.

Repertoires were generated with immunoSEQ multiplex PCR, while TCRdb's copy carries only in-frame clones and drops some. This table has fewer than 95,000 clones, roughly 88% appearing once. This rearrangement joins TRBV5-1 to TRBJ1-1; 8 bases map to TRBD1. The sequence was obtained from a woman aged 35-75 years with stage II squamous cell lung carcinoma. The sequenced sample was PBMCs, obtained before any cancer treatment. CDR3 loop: CASSLGQGRAEAFF. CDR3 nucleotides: TGCGCCAGCAGCTTGGGACAGGGGCGGGCTGAAGCTTTCTTT.